Listed here are 9 T cell receptor beta chains from one sample, sequenced in a study of T-cell memory formation after mild COVID-19. MiXCR was run by TCRdb on the 5' RACE reads, yielding one entry per CDR3 protein. The sample records about 340,000 distinct CDR3 sequences, 15% to 20% being singletons. The specimen sequenced was PBMCs or a T cell subset sorted from them (not recorded which). The receptor set was obtained from a man aged 18 to 35 who had mild COVID-19 (a few samples of this study predate the infection). Cell type and time point are not known.

This clonotype was observed a few times. CDR3 sequence: CASSLDSTNYGYTF. CDR3 nucleotides: TGTGCCAGCAGCTTAGACAGTACTAACTATGGCTACACCTTC. The V and J genes are TRBV7-9 and TRBJ1-2; D is unclear. This CDR3 is 14 amino acids long. V lost 1 base and J 0 bases, leaving 6 bases between the germline ends. Germline-derived CDR1 and CDR2 are SEHNR and FQNEAQ (reference sequence). The full variable domain, completed using reference TRBV7-9 and TRBJ1-2, is DTGVSQNPRHKITKRGQNVTFRCDPISEHNRLYWYRQTLGQGPEFLTYFQNEAQLEKSRLLSDRFSAERPKGSFSTLEIQRTEQGDSAMYLCASSLDSTNYGYTFGSGTRLTVV.

The chain couples TRBV10-3 to TRBJ1-1; no firm D call. The CDR3 sequence is 15 residues long. Trimming removed 6 bases at V and 0 bases at J, with 14 bases between. The germline CDR1 and CDR2 sequences are ENHRY and SYGVKD. CDR3 bases: TGTGCCATCAGCCGCGGGTCCCCCATGAACACTGAAGCTTTCTTT. Translating gives CAISRGSPMNTEAFF.

There are a few counts of this clonotype. The V call is TRBV9, the J call TRBJ2-7; D uncertain. V gave up 4 bases and J gave up 0 bases, with 11 bases separating them. This CDR3 is 14 amino acids long. Germline V lookup: CDR1 SGDLS, CDR2 YYNGEE. The DNA for the CDR3 is TGTGCCAGCAGCCCGCGACGGTTCTCCTACGAGCAGTACTTC. Translated, it gives CASSPRRFSYEQYF.

The chain joins TRBV5-5 to TRBJ1-1; the match to TRBD1 covers 9 bases. The germline V gene has CDR1 SGHKS and CDR2 YYEKEE (reference sequence). The CDR3 contains 18 residues. V shed 4 bases, J shed 2 bases, and the junction held 15 bases outside the gene matches. The CDR3 loop reads CASSPRPRQGGENTEAFF. The CDR3 DNA reads as TGTGCCAGCAGCCCTCGGCCTCGACAGGGGGGGGAAAACACTGAAGCTTTCTTT.

V is TRBV4-2 and J is TRBJ1-2; D ambiguous. V was pared by 1 base and J by 8 bases, with 14 bases between. This CDR3 has 14 amino acids. Germline V gene lookup returns CDR1 LGHNA and CDR2 YNFKEQ. CDR3 coding DNA: TGTGCCAGCAGCCAAGGGGTCGGGCCGCGGGGCTACACCTTC. This sequence encodes CASSQGVGPRGYTF.

The chain couples TRBV6-1 to TRBJ1-1, with a tentative D call TRBD1 (6 bases). This CDR3 is 13 amino acids long. CDR1 and CDR2 (germline): MNHNS, SASEGT. Trimming stripped 3 bases from V and 4 bases from J, with 9 bases between. The CDR3 loop reads CASSDRGGTEAFF. The CDR3 DNA sequence: TGTGCCAGCAGTGACAGGGGAGGCACTGAAGCTTTCTTT.

The chain uses TRBV7-2 and TRBJ2-3, with D perhaps TRBD2 (5 bases). V dropped 1 base and J dropped 6 bases, with 14 bases sitting between them. Germline V gene data show CDR1 as SGHTA and CDR2 as FQGNSA. The CDR3 length is 15 residues. CDR3 nucleotide sequence: TGTGCCAGCAGCTTAGACGACTACGGTCAGGATACGCAGTATTTT. It specifies CASSLDDYGQDTQYF.

This clonotype occurred many times. This rearrangement joins TRBV7-2 to TRBJ2-7, with 11 bases lining up with TRBD2. Germline V gives CDR1 SGHTA, CDR2 FQGNSA. The CDR3 runs 13 residues. J lost 4 bases, V lost 8 bases, and 4 bases had no gene match. The CDR3 region has the DNA TGTGCCAGCGGGCTAGCGGGGGGATACGAGCAGTACGTC. Amino acids: CASGLAGGYEQYV.

The chain has TRBV6-4 and TRBJ2-3, with D perhaps TRBD2 (5 bases). This CDR3 contains 14 residues. Between the trimmed V and J ends, which lost 2 bases and 2 bases, there was a span of 8 bases. CDR1 is MRHNA and CDR2 is SNTAGT in the germline V gene. CDR3 coding DNA: TGTGCCAGCAGTGACAGCGGATACACAGATACGCAGTATTTT. This sequence encodes CASSDSGYTDTQYF.